The rows below give T cell receptor beta chains drawn from one sample of a study of post-analysis software for immune sequencing data. TCRdb analysed the PCR reads with MiXCR anew, one entry per CDR3 protein. The table records approximately 440,000 distinct CDR3 sequences, under 55% of them present only once. Sequenced input: blood. These receptors were taken from a girl between 5 and 17 years old with multiple sclerosis. The CDR3 runs from the conserved cysteine through the conserved F or W. D genes are given only for firm matches. Size is stated for part of the rows, as once, few or many counts, or as a class when the clone is expanded.

D: TRBD1; J: TRBJ2-1; V: TRBV6-1; size: .; CDR3: CASSEFPRGRGNEQFF; DNA: TGTGCCAGCAGTGAATTTCCCAGGGGGCGCGGCAATGAGCAGTTCTTC
D: .; J: TRBJ1-5; V: TRBV20-1; size: few; CDR3: CSAQLVRISNQPQHF; DNA: TGCAGTGCACAATTGGTACGGATTAGCAATCAGCCCCAGCATTTT
D: .; J: TRBJ2-5; V: TRBV20-1; size: .; CDR3: CSELGQETQYF; DNA: TGCAGTGAACTGGGCCAAGAGACCCAGTACTTC
D: .; J: TRBJ1-2; V: TRBV20-1; size: .; CDR3: CSARGGNYGYTF; DNA: TGCAGTGCTAGGGGGGGTAACTATGGCTACACCTTC
D: .; J: TRBJ2-7; V: TRBV6-2/TRBV6-3; size: .; CDR3: CASRTGEQYF; DNA: TGTGCCAGCAGGACGGGCGAGCAGTACTTC
D: .; J: TRBJ1-2; V: TRBV29-1; size: .; CDR3: CSVEYYQRGAGYTF; DNA: TGCAGCGTCGAATACTATCAGAGGGGAGCTGGCTACACCTTC
D: TRBD2; J: TRBJ2-1; V: TRBV11-2; size: .; CDR3: CASRITSGDYNEQFF; DNA: TGTGCCAGCAGGATAACTAGCGGGGACTACAATGAGCAGTTCTTC
D: TRBD2; J: TRBJ2-7; V: TRBV3-1; size: few; CDR3: CASRSGTTNYEQYF; DNA: TGTGCCAGCAGGTCCGGGACTACCAACTACGAGCAGTACTTC
D: TRBD1; J: TRBJ2-7; V: TRBV20-1; size: .; CDR3: CSAKQGALSSYEQYF; DNA: TGCAGTGCAAAACAGGGGGCCCTTAGCTCCTACGAGCAGTACTTC
D: TRBD1; J: TRBJ2-1; V: TRBV20-1; size: .; CDR3: CSARRQGNEQFF; DNA: TGCAGTGCTAGACGACAGGGTAATGAGCAGTTCTTC
D: TRBD2; J: TRBJ2-7; V: TRBV28; size: many; CDR3: CASSPLRGSSYEQYF; DNA: TGTGCCAGCAGCCCACTGCGGGGGAGCTCCTACGAGCAGTACTTC
D: TRBD2; J: TRBJ2-1; V: TRBV7-2; size: .; CDR3: CASSPLLAAKYNEQFF; DNA: TGTGCCAGCAGCCCCCTTCTAGCGGCTAAATACAATGAGCAGTTCTTC
D: TRBD1; J: TRBJ2-7; V: TRBV5-1; size: .; CDR3: CASSPRDSVSYEQYF; DNA: TGCGCCAGCAGCCCCCGGGACAGCGTCTCCTACGAGCAGTACTTC
D: .; J: TRBJ2-3; V: TRBV7-9; size: .; CDR3: CASSYGTTASTDTQYF; DNA: TGTGCCAGCAGCTACGGGACGACTGCCAGCACAGATACGCAGTATTTT